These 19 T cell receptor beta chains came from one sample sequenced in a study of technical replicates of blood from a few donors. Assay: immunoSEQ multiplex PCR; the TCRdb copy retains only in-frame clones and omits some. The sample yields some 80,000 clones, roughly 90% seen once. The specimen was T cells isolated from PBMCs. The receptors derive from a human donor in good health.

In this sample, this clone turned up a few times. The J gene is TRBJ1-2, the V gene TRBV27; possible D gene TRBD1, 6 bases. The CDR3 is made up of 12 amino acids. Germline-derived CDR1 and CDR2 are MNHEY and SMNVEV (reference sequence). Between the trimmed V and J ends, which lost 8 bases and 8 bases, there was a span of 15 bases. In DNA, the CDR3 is TGTGCCAGCCGAGGGGGGGCGCTCGGCTACACCTTC. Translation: CASRGGALGYTF.

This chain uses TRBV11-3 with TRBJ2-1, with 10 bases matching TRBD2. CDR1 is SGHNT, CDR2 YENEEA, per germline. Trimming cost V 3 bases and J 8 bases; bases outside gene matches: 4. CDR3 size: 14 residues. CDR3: CASSFGLAAHEQFF. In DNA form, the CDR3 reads TGTGCCAGCAGCTTCGGACTAGCGGCCCATGAGCAGTTCTTC.

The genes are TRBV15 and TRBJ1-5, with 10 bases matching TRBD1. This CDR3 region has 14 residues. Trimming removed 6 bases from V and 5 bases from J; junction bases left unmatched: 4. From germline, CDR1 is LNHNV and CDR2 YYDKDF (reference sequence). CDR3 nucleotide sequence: TGTGCCACCAGGATCGGGACAGGGGATCAGCCCCAGCATTTT. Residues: CATRIGTGDQPQHF.

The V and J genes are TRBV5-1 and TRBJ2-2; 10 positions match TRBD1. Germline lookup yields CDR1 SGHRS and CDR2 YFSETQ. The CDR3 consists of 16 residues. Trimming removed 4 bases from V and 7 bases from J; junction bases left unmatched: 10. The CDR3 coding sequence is TGCGCCAGCAGCCACGCCGGGACAGGGGAAATCGGGGAGCTGTTTTTT. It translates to CASSHAGTGEIGELFF.

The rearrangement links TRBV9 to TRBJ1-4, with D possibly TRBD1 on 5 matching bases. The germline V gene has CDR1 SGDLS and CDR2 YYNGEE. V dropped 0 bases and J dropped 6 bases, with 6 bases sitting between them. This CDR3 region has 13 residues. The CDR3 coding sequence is TGTGCCAGCAGCGTAGGGGGGGATGAAAAACTGTTTTTT. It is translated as CASSVGGDEKLFF. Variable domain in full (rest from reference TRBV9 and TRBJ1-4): DSGVTQTPKHLITATGQRVTLRCSPRSGDLSVYWYQQSLDQGLQFLIQYYNGEERAKGNILERFSAQQFPDLHSELNLSSLELGDSALYFCASSVGGDEKLFFGSGTQLSVL.

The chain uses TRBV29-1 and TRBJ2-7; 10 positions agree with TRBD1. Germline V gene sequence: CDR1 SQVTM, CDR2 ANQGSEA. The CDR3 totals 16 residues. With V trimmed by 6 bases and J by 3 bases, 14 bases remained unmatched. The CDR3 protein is CSVAGTGEAGLYEQYF. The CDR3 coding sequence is TGCAGCGTGGCCGGGACAGGGGAAGCGGGGCTCTACGAGCAGTACTTC.

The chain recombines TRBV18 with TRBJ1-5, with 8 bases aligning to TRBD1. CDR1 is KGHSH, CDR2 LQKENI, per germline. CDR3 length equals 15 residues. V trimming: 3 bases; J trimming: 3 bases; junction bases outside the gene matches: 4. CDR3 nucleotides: TGTGCCAGCTCACCCAGCAGGGGGCACAATCAGCCCCAGCATTTT. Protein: CASSPSRGHNQPQHF.

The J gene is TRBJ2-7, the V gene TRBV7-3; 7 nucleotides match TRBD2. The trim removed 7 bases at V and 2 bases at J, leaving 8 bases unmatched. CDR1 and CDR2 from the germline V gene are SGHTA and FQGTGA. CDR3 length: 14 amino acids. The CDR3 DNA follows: TGTGCCAGCAATTCGGGACTACCACCCTACGAGCAGTACTTC. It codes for CASNSGLPPYEQYF.

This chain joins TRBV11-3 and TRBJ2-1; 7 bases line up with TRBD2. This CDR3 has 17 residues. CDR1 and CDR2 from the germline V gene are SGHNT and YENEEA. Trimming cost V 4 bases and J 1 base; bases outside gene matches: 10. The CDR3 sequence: CASSSEREWLSYNEQFF. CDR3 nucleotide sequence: TGTGCCAGCAGCTCAGAGCGGGAATGGTTGTCCTACAATGAGCAGTTCTTC.

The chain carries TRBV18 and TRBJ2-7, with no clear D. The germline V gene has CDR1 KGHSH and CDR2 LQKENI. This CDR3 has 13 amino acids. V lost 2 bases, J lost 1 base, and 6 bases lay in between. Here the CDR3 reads CASSPVASYEQYF. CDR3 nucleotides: TGTGCCAGCTCACCAGTCGCGTCCTACGAGCAGTACTTC.

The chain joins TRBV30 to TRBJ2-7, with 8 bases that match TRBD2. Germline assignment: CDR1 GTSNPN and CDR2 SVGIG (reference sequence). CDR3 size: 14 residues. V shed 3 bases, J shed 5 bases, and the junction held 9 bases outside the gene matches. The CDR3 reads CAWSWVRGGDEQYF. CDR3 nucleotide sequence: TGTGCCTGGAGCTGGGTTCGGGGGGGGGACGAGCAGTACTTC.

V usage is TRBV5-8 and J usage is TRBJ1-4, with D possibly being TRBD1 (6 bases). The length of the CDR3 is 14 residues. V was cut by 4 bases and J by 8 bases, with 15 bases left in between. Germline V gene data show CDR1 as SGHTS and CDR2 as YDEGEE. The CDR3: CASSPGTSHEKLFF. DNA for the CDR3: TGTGCCAGCAGCCCCGGGACAAGTCACGAAAAACTGTTTTTT.

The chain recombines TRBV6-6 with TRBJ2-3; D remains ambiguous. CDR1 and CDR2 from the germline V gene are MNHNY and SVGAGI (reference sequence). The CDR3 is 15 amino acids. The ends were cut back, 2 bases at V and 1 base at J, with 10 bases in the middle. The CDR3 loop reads CASSYNVPGTDTQYF. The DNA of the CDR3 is TGTGCCAGCAGTTACAATGTCCCGGGCACAGATACGCAGTATTTT.

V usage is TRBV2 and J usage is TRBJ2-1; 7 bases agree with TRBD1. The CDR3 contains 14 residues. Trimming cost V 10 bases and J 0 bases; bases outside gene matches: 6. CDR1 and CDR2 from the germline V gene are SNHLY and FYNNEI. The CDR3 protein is CAIQGSSSYNEQFF. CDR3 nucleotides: TGTGCCATACAGGGGTCCAGCTCCTACAATGAGCAGTTCTTC.

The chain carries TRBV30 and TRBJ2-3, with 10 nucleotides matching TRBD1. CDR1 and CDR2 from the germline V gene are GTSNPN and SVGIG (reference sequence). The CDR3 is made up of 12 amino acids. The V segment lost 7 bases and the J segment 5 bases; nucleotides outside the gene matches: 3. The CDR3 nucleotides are TGTGCCTTGGGACAGGGGATAGATACGCAGTATTTT. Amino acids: CALGQGIDTQYF.

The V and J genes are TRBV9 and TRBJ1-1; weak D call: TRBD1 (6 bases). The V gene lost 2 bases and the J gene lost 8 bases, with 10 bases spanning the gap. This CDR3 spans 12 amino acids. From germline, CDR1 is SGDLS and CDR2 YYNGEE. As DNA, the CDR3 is TGTGCCAGCAGCGTCGGGGGGCTCGAAGCTTTCTTT. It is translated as CASSVGGLEAFF.

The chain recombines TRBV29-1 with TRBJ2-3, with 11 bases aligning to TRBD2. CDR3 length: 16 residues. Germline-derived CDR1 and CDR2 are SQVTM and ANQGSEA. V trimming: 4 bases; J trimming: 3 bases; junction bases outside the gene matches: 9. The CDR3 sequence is CSVAVRLAGSTDTQYF. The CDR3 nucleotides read TGCAGCGTTGCGGTGCGACTAGCGGGATCGACAGATACGCAGTATTTT.

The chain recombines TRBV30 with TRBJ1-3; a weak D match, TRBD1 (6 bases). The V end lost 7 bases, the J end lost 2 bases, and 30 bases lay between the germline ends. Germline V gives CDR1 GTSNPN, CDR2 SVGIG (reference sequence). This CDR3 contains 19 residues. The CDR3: CASYHTKKIKQGPGNTIYF. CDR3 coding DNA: TGTGCCTCTTACCATACCAAAAAGATCAAACAGGGCCCTGGAAACACCATATATTTT.

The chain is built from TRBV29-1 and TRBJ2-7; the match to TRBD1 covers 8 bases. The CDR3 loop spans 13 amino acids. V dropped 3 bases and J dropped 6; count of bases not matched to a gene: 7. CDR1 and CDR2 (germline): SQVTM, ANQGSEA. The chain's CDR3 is CSVEVQGDGEQYF. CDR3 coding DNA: TGCAGCGTTGAGGTACAGGGGGACGGCGAGCAGTACTTC.